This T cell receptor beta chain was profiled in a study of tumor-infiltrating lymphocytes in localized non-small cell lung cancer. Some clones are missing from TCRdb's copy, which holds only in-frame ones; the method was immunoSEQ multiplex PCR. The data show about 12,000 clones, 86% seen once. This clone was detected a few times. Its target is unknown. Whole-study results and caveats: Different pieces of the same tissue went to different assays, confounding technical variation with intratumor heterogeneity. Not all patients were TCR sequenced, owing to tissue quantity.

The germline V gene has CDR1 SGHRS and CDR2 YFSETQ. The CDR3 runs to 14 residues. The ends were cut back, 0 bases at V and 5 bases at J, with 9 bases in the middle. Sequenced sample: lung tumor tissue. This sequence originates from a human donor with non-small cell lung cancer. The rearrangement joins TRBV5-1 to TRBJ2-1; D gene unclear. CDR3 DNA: TGCGCCAGCAGCTTGGCCGTCGAAGACAATGAGCAGTTCTTC. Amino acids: CASSLAVEDNEQFF.